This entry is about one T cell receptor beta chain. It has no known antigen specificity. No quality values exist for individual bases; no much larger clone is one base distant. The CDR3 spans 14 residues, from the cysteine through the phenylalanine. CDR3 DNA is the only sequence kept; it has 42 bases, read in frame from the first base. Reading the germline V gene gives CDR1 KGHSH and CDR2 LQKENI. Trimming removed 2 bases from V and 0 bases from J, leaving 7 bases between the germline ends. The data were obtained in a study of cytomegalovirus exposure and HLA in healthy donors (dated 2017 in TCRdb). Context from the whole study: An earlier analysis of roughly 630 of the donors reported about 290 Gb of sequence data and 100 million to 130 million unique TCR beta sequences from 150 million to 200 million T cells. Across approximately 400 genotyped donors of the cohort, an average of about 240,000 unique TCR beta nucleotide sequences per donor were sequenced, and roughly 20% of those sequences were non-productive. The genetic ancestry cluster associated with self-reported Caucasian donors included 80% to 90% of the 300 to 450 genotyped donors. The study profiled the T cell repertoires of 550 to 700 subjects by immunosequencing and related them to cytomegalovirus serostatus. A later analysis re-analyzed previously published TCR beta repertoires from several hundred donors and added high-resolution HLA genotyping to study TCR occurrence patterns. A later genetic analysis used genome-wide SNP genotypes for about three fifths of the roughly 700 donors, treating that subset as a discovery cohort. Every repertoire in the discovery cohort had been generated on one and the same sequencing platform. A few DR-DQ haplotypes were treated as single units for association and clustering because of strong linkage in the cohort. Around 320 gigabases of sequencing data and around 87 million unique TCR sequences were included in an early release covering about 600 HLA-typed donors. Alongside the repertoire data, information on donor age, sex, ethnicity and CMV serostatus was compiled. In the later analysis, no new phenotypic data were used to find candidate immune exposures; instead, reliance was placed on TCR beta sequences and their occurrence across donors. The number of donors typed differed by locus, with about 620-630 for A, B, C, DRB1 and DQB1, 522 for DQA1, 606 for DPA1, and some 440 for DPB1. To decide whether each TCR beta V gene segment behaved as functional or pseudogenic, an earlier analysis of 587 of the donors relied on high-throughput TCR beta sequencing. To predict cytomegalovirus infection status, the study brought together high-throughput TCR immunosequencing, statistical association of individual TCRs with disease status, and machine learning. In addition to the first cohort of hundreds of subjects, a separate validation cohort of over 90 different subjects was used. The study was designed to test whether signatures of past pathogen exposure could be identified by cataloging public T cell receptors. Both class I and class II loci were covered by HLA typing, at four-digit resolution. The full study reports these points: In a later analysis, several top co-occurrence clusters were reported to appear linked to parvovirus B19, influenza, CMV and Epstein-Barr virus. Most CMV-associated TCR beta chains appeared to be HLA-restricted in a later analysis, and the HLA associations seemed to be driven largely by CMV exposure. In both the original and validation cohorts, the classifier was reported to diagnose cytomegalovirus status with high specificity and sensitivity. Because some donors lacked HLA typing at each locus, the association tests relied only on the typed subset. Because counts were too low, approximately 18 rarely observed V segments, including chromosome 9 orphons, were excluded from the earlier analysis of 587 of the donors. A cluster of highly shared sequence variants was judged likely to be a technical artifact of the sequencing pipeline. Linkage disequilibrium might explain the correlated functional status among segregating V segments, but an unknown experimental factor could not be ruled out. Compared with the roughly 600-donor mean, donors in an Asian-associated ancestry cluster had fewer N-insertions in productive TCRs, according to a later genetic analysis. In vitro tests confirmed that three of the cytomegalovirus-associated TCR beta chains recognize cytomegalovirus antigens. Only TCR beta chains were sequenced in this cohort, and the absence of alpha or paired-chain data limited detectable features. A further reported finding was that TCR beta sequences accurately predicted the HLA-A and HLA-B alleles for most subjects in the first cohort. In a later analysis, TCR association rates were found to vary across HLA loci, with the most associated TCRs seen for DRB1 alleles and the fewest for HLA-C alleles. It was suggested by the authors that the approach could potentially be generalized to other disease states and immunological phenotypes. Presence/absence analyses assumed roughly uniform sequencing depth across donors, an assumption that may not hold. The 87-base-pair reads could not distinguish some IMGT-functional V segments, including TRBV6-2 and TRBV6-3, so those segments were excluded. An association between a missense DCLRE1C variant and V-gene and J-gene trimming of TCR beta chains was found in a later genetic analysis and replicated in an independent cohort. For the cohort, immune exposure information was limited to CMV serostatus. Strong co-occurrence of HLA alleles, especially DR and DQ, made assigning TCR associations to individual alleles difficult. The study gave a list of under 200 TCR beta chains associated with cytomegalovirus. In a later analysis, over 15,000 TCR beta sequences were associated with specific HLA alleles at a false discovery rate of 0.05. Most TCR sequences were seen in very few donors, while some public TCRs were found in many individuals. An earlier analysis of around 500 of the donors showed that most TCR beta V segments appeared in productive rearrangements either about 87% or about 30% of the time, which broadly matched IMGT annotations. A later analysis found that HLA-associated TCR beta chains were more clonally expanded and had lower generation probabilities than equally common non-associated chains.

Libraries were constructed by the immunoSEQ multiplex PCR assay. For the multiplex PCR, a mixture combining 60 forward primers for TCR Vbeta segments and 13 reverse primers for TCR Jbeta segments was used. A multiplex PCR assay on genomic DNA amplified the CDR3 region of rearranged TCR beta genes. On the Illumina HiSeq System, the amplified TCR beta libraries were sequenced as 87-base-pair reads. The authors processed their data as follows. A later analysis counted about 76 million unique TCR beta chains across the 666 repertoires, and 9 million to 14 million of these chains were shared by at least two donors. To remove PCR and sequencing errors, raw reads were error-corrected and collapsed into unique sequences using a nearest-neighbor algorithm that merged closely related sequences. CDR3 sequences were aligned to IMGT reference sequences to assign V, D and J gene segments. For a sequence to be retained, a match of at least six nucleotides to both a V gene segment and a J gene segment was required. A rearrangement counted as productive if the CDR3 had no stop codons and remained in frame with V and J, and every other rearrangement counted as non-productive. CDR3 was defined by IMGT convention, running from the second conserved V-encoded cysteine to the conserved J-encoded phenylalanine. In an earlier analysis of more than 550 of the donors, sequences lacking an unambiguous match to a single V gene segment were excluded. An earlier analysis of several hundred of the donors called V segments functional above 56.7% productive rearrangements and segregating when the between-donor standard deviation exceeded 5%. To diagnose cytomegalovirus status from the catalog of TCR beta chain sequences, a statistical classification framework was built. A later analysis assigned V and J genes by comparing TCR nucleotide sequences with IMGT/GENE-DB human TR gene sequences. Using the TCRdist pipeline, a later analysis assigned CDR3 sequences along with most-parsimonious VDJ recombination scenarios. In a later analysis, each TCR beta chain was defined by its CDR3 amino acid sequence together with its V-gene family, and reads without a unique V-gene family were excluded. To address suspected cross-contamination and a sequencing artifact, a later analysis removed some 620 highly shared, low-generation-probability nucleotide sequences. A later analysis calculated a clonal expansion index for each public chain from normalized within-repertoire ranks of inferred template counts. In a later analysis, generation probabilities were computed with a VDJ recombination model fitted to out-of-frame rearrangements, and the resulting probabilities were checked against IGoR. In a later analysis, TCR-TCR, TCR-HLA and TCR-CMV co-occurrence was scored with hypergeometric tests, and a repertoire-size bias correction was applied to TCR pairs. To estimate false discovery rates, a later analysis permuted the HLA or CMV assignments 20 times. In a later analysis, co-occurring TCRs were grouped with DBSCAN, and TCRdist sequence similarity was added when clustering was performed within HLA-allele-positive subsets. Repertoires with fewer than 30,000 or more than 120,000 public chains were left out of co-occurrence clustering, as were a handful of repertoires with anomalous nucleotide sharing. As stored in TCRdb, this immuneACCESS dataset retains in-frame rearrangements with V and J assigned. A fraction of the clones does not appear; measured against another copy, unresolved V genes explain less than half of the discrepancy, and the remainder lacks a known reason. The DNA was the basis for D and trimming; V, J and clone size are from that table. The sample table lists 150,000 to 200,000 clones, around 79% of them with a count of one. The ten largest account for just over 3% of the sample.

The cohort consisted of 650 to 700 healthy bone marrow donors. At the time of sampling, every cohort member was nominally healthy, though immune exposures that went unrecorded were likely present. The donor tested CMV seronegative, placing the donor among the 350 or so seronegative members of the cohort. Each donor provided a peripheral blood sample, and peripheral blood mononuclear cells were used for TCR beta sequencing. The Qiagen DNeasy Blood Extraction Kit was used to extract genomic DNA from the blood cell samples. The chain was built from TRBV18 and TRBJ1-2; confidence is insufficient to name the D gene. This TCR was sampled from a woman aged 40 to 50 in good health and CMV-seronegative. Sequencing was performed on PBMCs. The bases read TGTGCCAGCTCACCAATGGCAGCTAACTATGGCTACACCTTC. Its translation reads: CASSPMAANYGYTF.